The 13 T cell receptor beta chains given below trace back to one sample, sequenced in a study of blood T cell repertoires in COVID-19. Produced via immunoSEQ multiplex PCR; TCRdb's table is partial and in-frame only. In the table there are 54,000 or so clones, approximately 83% of which are singletons. Sequencing used peripheral blood. These receptors all come from a man older than 75 with COVID-19, enrolled during active disease.

The gene calls are TRBV3-1 (or the pseudogene TRBV3-2) and TRBJ2-7, with a tentative D call TRBD2 (7 bases). V gave up 1 base and J gave up 2 bases, with 12 bases separating them. Looked up from germline, CDR1 is LGHDT and CDR2 is YNNKEL (reference sequence). This CDR3 spans 15 amino acids. CDR3 sequence: CASSQAGGPTYEQYF. The DNA of the CDR3 is TGTGCCAGCAGCCAAGCCGGGGGGCCCACCTACGAGCAGTACTTC.

This chain connects TRBV19 to TRBJ1-6; D perhaps matches TRBD1 (6 bases). This CDR3 is built from 14 residues. With 6 bases removed from V and 9 bases from J, the gap between germline ends came to 15 bases. Germline V lookup: CDR1 LNHDA, CDR2 SQIVND (reference sequence). Here the CDR3 reads CASRQTTGRSPLHF. The CDR3 region has the DNA TGTGCCAGTAGGCAGACCACAGGGCGTTCACCCCTCCACTTT.

There are a few counts of this clone. This chain links TRBV30 with TRBJ2-2, with TRBD2 identical over 7 bases. Germline lookup yields CDR1 GTSNPN and CDR2 SVGIG (reference sequence). This CDR3 has 14 amino acids. V was pared by 4 bases and J by 6 bases, with 8 bases of the junction left unmatched. The CDR3 loop reads CAWIGLGVPGELFF. DNA for the CDR3: TGTGCCTGGATTGGACTAGGGGTACCCGGGGAGCTGTTTTTT.

V and J are TRBV12-3 or TRBV12-4 and TRBJ2-7, with D unresolved. This CDR3 comprises 13 residues. Trimming removed 3 bases at V and 4 bases at J, with 10 bases between. The CDR3 DNA reads TGTGCCAGCAGTTTTTCCCAAAATTACGAGCAGTACTTC. Encoded protein: CASSFSQNYEQYF.

The CDR3 DNA sequence: TGTGCCAGCAGCCCCCGACAGGACACAGATACGCAGTATTTT. As protein: CASSPRQDTDTQYF. V gene TRBV9 combines with J gene TRBJ2-3; tentatively, D is TRBD1 (6 bases). V was trimmed by 4 bases and J by 2 bases, leaving 11 bases between them. Germline-derived CDR1 and CDR2 are SGDLS and YYNGEE. The CDR3 runs to 14 residues. The full variable domain, with the rest looked up from reference TRBV9 and TRBJ2-3, is DSGVTQTPKHLITATGQRVTLRCSPRSGDLSVYWYQQSLDQGLQFLIQYYNGEERAKGNILERFSAQQFPDLHSELNLSSLELGDSALYFCASSPRQDTDTQYFGPGTRLTVL.

The V and J genes are TRBV19 and TRBJ1-1; no firm D call. The germline CDR1 and CDR2 sequences are LNHDA and SQIVND (reference sequence). Trimming removed 4 bases from V and 7 bases from J, with 16 bases in between. This CDR3 is 14 amino acids long. Here the CDR3 reads CASSRTTVAGEAFF. CDR3 nucleotide sequence: TGTGCCAGTAGTAGGACGACGGTGGCGGGTGAAGCTTTCTTT.

This chain connects TRBV2 to TRBJ2-2, with TRBD2 as a possible D gene (6 bases). Trimming shortened V by 2 bases and J by 6 bases, and 10 bases separated the two germline ends. The CDR3 is 14 residues long. From germline, CDR1 is SNHLY and CDR2 FYNNEI. The CDR3 region is CASSERGLAGELFF. DNA for the CDR3: TGTGCCAGCAGTGAACGGGGGTTGGCCGGGGAGCTGTTTTTT.

This chain connects TRBV7-9 to TRBJ1-3, with TRBD1 matching 7 bases. The CDR3 has 14 residues. From germline, CDR1 is SEHNR and CDR2 FQNEAQ (reference sequence). V was clipped by 6 bases and J by 2 bases; unmatched bases: 4. CDR3 loop: CASRRDSTGNTIYF. The CDR3 DNA follows: TGTGCCAGCAGGCGGGACAGTACTGGAAACACCATATATTTT.

The chain uses TRBV18 and TRBJ1-1, with no clear D. The germline gives CDR1 KGHSH, CDR2 LQKENI. The CDR3 length is 15 residues. V lost 3 bases and J 0 bases, leaving 11 bases between the germline ends. The DNA for the CDR3 is TGTGCCAGCTCACCCACGACGGGGATGAACACTGAAGCTTTCTTT. Its protein is CASSPTTGMNTEAFF.

V gene TRBV27 combines with J gene TRBJ2-1; D remains ambiguous. Germline assignment: CDR1 MNHEY and CDR2 SMNVEV (reference sequence). The CDR3 is 13 residues long. Deletions cut 10 bases from V and 6 bases from J, with 16 bases between. CDR3 protein: CATSNPGGNEQFF. CDR3 bases: TGTGCCACCTCCAACCCGGGTGGCAATGAGCAGTTCTTC.

This sequence joins TRBV7-6 and TRBJ1-3; no reliable D call. The CDR3 totals 15 residues. Per germline, CDR1 SGHVS and CDR2 FNYEAQ. Trimming cost V 1 base and J 2 bases, with 9 bases left between them. The CDR3: CASSLVRGPGNTIYF. The CDR3 DNA reads as TGTGCCAGCAGCTTAGTTCGGGGTCCTGGAAACACCATATATTTT. The complete variable domain, with remaining parts taken from reference TRBV7-6 and TRBJ1-3, reads GAGVSQSPRYKVTKRGQDVALRCDPISGHVSLYWYRQALGQGPEFLTYFNYEAQQDKSGLPNDRFSAERPEGSISTLTIQRTEQRDSAMYRCASSLVRGPGNTIYFGEGSWLTVV.

A single count supports this clone. This chain joins TRBV9 and TRBJ2-2, with 9 positions matching TRBD1. The CDR3 length is 19 residues. Germline trimming cut 0 bases from V and 4 bases from J; bases unmatched to any gene: 13. Germline V gene data show CDR1 as SGDLS and CDR2 as YYNGEE. The CDR3 protein is CASSVGGYVGTGITGELFF. The DNA of the CDR3 is TGTGCCAGCAGCGTAGGTGGTTATGTGGGGACAGGGATCACCGGGGAGCTGTTTTTT.

The J gene is TRBJ1-1, the V gene TRBV11-2; the D gene is possibly TRBD1 (5 bases). The CDR3 is 15 amino acids. Germline CDR1 is SGHAT and CDR2 is FQNNGV. Trimming left V 5 bases short and J 1 base short, with 14 bases between. The CDR3 nucleotides read TGTGCCAGCAGCGTAAGACAGAGTTCGAACACTGAAGCTTTCTTT. Translated: CASSVRQSSNTEAFF.